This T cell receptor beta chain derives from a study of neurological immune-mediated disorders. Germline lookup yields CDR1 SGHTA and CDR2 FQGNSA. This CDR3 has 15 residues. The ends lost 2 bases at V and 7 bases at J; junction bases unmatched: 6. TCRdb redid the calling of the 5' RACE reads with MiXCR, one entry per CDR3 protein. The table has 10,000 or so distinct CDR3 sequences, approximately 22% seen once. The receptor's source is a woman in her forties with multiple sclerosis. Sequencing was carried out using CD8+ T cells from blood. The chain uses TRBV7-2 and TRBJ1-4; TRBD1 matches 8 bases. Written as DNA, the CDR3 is TGTGCCAGCAGCTTAAGACCAGGGACAGGTGAAAAACTGTTTTTT. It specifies CASSLRPGTGEKLFF.